The 12 T cell receptor beta chains below all came from one sample that was sequenced in a study of preoperative IRX-2 immunotherapy in early breast cancer (dated by TCRdb to between 2018 and 2020). Library method: the immunoSEQ multiplex PCR assay. Not all clones reach the TCRdb copy of this immuneACCESS table, which keeps in-frame sequences only. Checked studies attribute under half of the gap to unresolved V genes and leave the rest unexplained. The sample table records more than 20,000 clones; roughly 80% of these occur just once. The ten largest make up less than 8% of the sample. Reading the label with the study, this specimen's treatment or condition is: preoperative locoregional IRX-2 cytokine immunotherapy. This sample comprised lymph node tissue, obtained after IRX-2 immunotherapy. The receptor source for this set is a human donor with breast cancer.

The V gene is TRBV11-3, the J gene TRBJ1-3, with D unclear. The germline V gene has CDR1 SGHNT and CDR2 YENEEA. The CDR3 extends over 15 amino acids. V lost 3 bases and J lost 0, with 9 bases in between. The CDR3 nucleotides read TGTGCCAGCAGCTTGGATTCTAGCTCTGGAAACACCATATATTTT. This translates into CASSLDSSSGNTIYF.

This chain uses TRBV7-8 with TRBJ1-5; the D gene is possibly TRBD1 (6 bases). CDR1 and CDR2 from the germline V gene are SGHVS and FQNEAQ. Trimming took off 5 bases at V and 4 bases at J, with 9 bases between the two ends. The CDR3 runs to 13 residues. The CDR3 DNA sequence: TGTGCCAGCAGCGTACAGGGTAATCAGCCCCAGCATTTT. This encodes CASSVQGNQPQHF.

This chain uses TRBV11-3 with TRBJ2-1, with 9 bases lining up with TRBD2. J gave up 9 bases and V 2 bases, and 8 bases lay outside the gene matches. Germline values: CDR1 SGHNT, CDR2 YENEEA. The CDR3 runs 15 residues. Written as DNA, the CDR3 is TGTGCCAGCAGCTTATTAGCGGGAGATCGTTCTGAGCAGTTCTTC. It encodes CASSLLAGDRSEQFF.

This rearrangement joins TRBV18 to TRBJ1-1; D is perhaps TRBD1 (6 bases). The CDR3 is made up of 13 amino acids. Germline CDR1 KGHSH, CDR2 LQKENI. The germline V and J ends were trimmed by 3 bases and 5 bases, with 10 bases remaining between them. The CDR3 nucleotides are TGTGCCAGCTCACCGGCAGGGGCGACTGAAGCTTTCTTT. It yields the protein CASSPAGATEAFF.

The chain has TRBV19 and TRBJ1-1; D is uncertain. The germline V gene has CDR1 LNHDA and CDR2 SQIVND (reference sequence). The CDR3 spans 15 residues. V was cut by 4 bases and J by 0 bases, with 12 bases left in between. CDR3 loop: CASSSSGKVNTEAFF. In nucleotides, the CDR3 is TGTGCCAGTAGTAGCTCCGGGAAGGTGAACACTGAAGCTTTCTTT.

The CDR3 DNA follows: TGTGCCAGCAGTGGGACTAGCGGGAGCACCGGGGAGCTGTTTTTT. This sequence encodes CASSGTSGSTGELFF. J is TRBJ2-2 and V is TRBV6-8; TRBD2 matches 14 bases. Unmatched junction bases numbered 0, after V lost 5 bases and J lost 4 bases. In germline, CDR1 is MNHGY, CDR2 SAAAGT. The CDR3 is 15 residues long.

The CDR3, as DNA: TGTGCCAGCAGTTTCAGCGGGTATACGCAGTATTTT. This encodes CASSFSGYTQYF. The rearrangement links TRBV28 to TRBJ2-3; D perhaps matches TRBD2 (6 bases). Deletions cut 3 bases from V and 7 bases from J, with 8 bases between. This CDR3 has 12 residues. CDR1 and CDR2 (germline): MDHEN, SYDVKM.

V is TRBV28 and J is TRBJ2-4; D might be TRBD2 (7 bases). V lost 5 bases, J lost 0 bases, and 23 bases lay in between. The CDR3 consists of 19 residues. CDR1 is MDHEN and CDR2 is SYDVKM in the germline V gene. The CDR3 DNA reads as TGTGCCAGCAGTGGGGGGGACATCATGTCATTTATAGCCAAAAACATTCAGTACTTC. This gives the protein CASSGGDIMSFIAKNIQYF.

Only one count was recorded for this clone. The V call is TRBV6-8, the J call TRBJ1-1; perhaps TRBD1 as D (6 bases). With 2 bases removed from V and 8 bases from J, the gap between germline ends came to 12 bases. The germline CDR1 and CDR2 sequences are MNHGY and SAAAGT. This CDR3 comprises 13 residues. This CDR3 reads CASSYGSGTEAFF. The CDR3, as DNA: TGTGCCAGCAGTTACGGGTCCGGGACAGAAGCTTTCTTT.

This CDR3 reads CASSLGWRENEQFF. The DNA for the CDR3 is TGTGCCAGCAGCTTAGGGTGGCGGGAGAATGAGCAGTTCTTC. The chain recombines TRBV7-5 with TRBJ2-1; TRBD2, the table's D call, lacks a check against the DNA. TRBV7-5 is shown as a pseudogene. This CDR3 is built from 14 residues.

J is TRBJ1-5 and V is TRBV9, with D possibly TRBD1 on 5 matching bases. V was cut by 6 bases and J by 7 bases, with 14 bases left in between. Per the germline V gene, CDR1 is SGDLS and CDR2 is YYNGEE. The CDR3 consists of 13 residues. In DNA, the CDR3 is TGTGCCAGCAATAGCGGGGGAGGCCAGCCCCAGCATTTT. Amino acids: CASNSGGGQPQHF.

The chain employs TRBV6-8 and TRBJ1-2; D uncertain. V shed 2 bases and J shed 8 bases, with 12 bases lying between them. The CDR3 is 13 amino acids. CDR1 is MNHGY and CDR2 is SAAAGT in the germline V gene. The CDR3 here is CASSYDKLEGYTF. The CDR3 coding sequence is TGTGCCAGCAGTTACGACAAACTTGAGGGCTACACCTTC.